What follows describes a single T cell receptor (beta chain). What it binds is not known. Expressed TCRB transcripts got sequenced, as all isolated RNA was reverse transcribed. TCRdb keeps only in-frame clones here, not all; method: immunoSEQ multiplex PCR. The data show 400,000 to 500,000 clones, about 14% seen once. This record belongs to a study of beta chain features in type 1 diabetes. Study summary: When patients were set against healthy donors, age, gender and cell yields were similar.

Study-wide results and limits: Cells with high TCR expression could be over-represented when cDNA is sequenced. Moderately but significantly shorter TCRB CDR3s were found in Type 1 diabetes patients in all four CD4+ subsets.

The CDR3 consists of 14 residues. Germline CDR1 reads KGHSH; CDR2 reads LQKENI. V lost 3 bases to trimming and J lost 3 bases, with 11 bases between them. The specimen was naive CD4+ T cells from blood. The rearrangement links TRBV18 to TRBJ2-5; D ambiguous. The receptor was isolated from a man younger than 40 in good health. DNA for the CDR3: TGTGCCAGCTCACCGGGAAGGTCTAAAGAGACCCAGTACTTC. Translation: CASSPGRSKETQYF.